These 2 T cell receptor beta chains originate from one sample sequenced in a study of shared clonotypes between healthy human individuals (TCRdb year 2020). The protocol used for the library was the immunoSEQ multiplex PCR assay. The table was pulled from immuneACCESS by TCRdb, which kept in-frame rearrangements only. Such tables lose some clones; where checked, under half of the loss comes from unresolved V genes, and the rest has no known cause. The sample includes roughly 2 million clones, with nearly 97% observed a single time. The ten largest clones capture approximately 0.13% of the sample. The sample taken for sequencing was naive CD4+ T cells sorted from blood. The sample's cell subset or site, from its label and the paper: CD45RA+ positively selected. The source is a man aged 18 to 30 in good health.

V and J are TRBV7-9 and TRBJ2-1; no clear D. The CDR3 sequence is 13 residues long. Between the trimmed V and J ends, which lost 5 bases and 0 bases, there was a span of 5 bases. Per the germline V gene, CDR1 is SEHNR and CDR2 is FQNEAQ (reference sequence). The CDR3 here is CASSPISYNEQFF. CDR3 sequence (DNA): TGTGCCAGCAGCCCGATCTCCTACAATGAGCAGTTCTTC.

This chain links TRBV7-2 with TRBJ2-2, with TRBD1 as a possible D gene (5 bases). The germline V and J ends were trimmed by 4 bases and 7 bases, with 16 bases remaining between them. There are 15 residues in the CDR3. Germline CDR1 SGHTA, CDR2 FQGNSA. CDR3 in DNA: TGTGCCAGCAGCTCCTCAGGGTCGGTGAGCGGGGAGCTGTTTTTT. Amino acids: CASSSSGSVSGELFF.